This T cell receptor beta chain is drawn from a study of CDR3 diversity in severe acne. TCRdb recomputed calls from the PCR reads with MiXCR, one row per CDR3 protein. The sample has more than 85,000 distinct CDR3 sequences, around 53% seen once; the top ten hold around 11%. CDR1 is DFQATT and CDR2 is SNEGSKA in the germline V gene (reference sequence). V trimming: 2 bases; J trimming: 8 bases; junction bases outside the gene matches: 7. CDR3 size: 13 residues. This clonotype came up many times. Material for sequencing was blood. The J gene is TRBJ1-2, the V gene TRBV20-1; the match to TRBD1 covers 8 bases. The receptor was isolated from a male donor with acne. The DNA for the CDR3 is TGCAGTGCTAGATCCGAGGACAGGGCCGGCTACACCTTC. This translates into CSARSEDRAGYTF.